A single T cell receptor (beta chain) is shown here with its context. The repertoire was sequenced with immunoSEQ multiplex PCR; TCRdb's copy has only in-frame clones and lacks some. The sample contains over 130,000 clones, 80% of which appear only once. The data originate from a study of cytotoxic CD8 clonotypes in ibrutinib-treated CLL. Across the whole study: Patient counts were 11 relapsed/refractory, some 14 treatment-naive and 17 to 18 IGHV unmutated. Treatment had run for a median around 12 months, range 6 to 36, when response samples were taken.

Germline values: CDR1 MNHEY, CDR2 SMNVEV (reference sequence). This CDR3 has 13 residues. V was trimmed by 7 bases and J by 6 bases, leaving 12 bases between them. The chain recombines TRBV27 with TRBJ1-4; D might be TRBD1 (6 bases). This clonotype originated in a human donor with chronic lymphocytic leukemia. Specimen: PBMCs, collected after 36 months of ibrutinib treatment. CDR3 in amino acids: CASNWEGDEKLFF. CDR3 nucleotide sequence: TGTGCCAGCAATTGGGAGGGGGATGAAAAACTGTTTTTT.